One T cell receptor (beta chain) is described in this entry. Its antigen is unknown. Base qualities are not at hand, and no much larger clone is one base apart. The library was built by means of PCR. This sample was sequenced with an Illumina HiSeq 2500. Molecular barcoding was employed in the preparation of TCR libraries, with unique molecular identifiers being used to normalize TCRbeta repertoire quantification. TCRdb ran its own pipeline on the public reads, namely fastp trimming at Q25 and MiXCR clone calling, and kept in-frame beta chains. Entries are consolidated by CDR3 protein sequence, retaining the most common genes and DNA. This sample has some 260,000 distinct CDR3 sequences in its table, and roughly a quarter of those were observed once. In total, the top ten clones hold 4% to 6% of the sample. This sample's treatment or condition label indicates: allogeneic hematopoietic cell transplantation with graft depleted of TCRalphabeta T cells and CD19 B cells. The transplant recipients were children given TCRalphabeta/CD19-depleted allogeneic hematopoietic cell grafts.

The sample originates from a study of T-cell reconstitution after alpha-beta-depleted transplantation in children (dated by TCRdb to about 2016). Study-level background: T-cell immune reconstitution after TCRalphabeta/CD19-depleted allogeneic hematopoietic cell transplantation in children was quantitatively tracked in the study by means of TCR repertoire profiling. What the study reported, not specific to this receptor: The high TCRbeta diversity at day 60 in some patients was ascribed to recipient T cells and intrathymic progenitors that had survived conditioning. The apparently early recovery of alphabetaT-cell counts about two months after transplant reportedly depended on only several hundred rapidly expanded clones that came from non-depleted graft cells. Hyperexpanded clone frequencies declined over subsequent months; after one year, T-cell counts and TCRbeta diversity were mostly attributed to newly produced T cells.

Sequencing used PBMCs, mostly from graft donor cells, obtained 360 days after TCRalphabeta/CD19-depleted stem cell transplant. The sequence was collected from a female patient between 2 and 10 years old who had a stem cell transplant for congenital amegakaryocytic thrombocytopenia, so the T cells may come from the graft donor.

CDR3 region: CASSKHRGGNTEAFF. The DNA sequence is given as TGTGCCAGTAGTAAGCACCGGGGCGGGAACACTGAAGCTTTCTTT. This chain joins TRBV19 to TRBJ1-1; the D gene is perhaps TRBD1, on 5 matching bases. Taken from cysteine to phenylalanine, the CDR3 has 15 residues. CDR3 DNA is the only sequence kept; it has 45 bases, read in frame from the first base. The V and J ends are trimmed by 4 bases and 1 base, leaving 13 bases between them. In the germline V gene (reference sequence), CDR1 corresponds to LNHDA and CDR2 to SQIVND.